This T cell receptor (beta chain) derives from a study of blood T cells in healthy people across ages. Germline V lookup: CDR1 DFQATT, CDR2 SNEGSKA (reference sequence). The CDR3 spans 15 residues. Trimming left V 0 bases short and J 5 bases short, with 13 bases between. The use of a sample-barcoded 5' primer and a J-beta primer mix characterized a second PCR of about 7 to 12 cycles. TCRdb recomputed calls from the 5' RACE reads with MiXCR, one row per CDR3 protein. The sample yields nearly 800,000 distinct CDR3 sequences, approximately 25% seen once. This same sample was also taken into another study, of T cells of mothers and their children.

Input material: blood. The clonotype was recovered from a boy aged 5 to 17 in good health. The rearrangement uses TRBV20-1 and TRBJ1-4; D unresolved. This CDR3 reads CSARDDGRPNEKLFF. The CDR3 bases are TGCAGTGCTAGAGATGACGGACGGCCAAATGAAAAACTGTTTTTT.